This record concerns one TCR beta chain sequence. Its antigen remains unidentified. Compared with germline, one end of the junction differs, possibly owing to a read error. This CDR3 spans 15 amino acids. Germline CDR1 SEHNR, CDR2 FQNEAQ (reference sequence). PCR primers comprised 60 Vbeta and 13 Jbeta primers. The assay was immunoSEQ multiplex PCR, and TCRdb's table has in-frame clones only and misses some. The data hold some 140,000 clones, with roughly 79% observed a single time. The sample is drawn from a study of cytomegalovirus exposure and HLA in healthy donors. The study's findings and limits: Based on reports, TCR beta sequences accurately predicted HLA-A and HLA-B alleles for most subjects. Specificity for CMV antigens was confirmed in vitro for three of the CMV-associated chains. Cytomegalovirus association was assigned to approximately 160 TCR beta chains.

The clonotype originates from a man aged 18 to 29 in good health and CMV-seronegative. Sequenced material: PBMCs. The chain employs TRBV7-9 and TRBJ1-1; 7 bases line up with TRBD1. The CDR3 is CSSSSQGQWGTEAFF. The CDR3 DNA follows: TGTTCCAGCAGCTCGCAGGGACAGTGGGGCACTGAAGCTTTCTTT.